This T cell receptor beta chain appears in the sequencing data of a study of T cell responses to AZD1222 COVID-19 vaccine. J gave up 6 bases and V 1 base, and 3 bases lay outside the gene matches. Germline CDR1 reads MNHNS; CDR2 reads SASEGT. The length of the CDR3 is 14 residues. TCRdb's copy holds only in-frame clones and misses some; the assay was immunoSEQ multiplex PCR. This sample carries about 66,000 clones, roughly 91% of them seen once, and the ten largest clones take 4% to 5%. The sequence came from an adult who received the MenACWY meningococcal vaccine as a control. This chain joins TRBV6-1 and TRBJ2-5; 9 bases fit TRBD2. Sample: peripheral blood, taken 28 days after the second dose of the MenACWY control vaccine. This CDR3 is CASSEVGTSKTQYF. CDR3 coding DNA: TGTGCCAGCAGTGAAGTCGGGACTAGCAAGACCCAGTACTTC.